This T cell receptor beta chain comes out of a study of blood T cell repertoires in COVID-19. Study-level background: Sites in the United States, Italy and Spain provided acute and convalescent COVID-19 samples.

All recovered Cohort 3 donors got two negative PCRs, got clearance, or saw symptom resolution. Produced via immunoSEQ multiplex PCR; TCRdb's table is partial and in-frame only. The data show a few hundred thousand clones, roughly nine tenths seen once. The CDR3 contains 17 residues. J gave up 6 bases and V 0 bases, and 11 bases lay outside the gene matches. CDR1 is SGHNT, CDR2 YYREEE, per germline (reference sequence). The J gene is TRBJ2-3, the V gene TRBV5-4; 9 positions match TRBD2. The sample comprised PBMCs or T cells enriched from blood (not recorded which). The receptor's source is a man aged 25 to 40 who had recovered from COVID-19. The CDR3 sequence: CASSLAKGLAVSDTQYF. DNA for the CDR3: TGTGCCAGCAGCTTGGCCAAGGGACTAGCTGTTTCCGATACGCAGTATTTT.